A selection of T cell receptor beta chains follows, all from one sample in a study of blood T cell repertoires in COVID-19. Generated by immunoSEQ multiplex PCR, the TCRdb table keeps only in-frame clones and is missing some. This table has 280,000 or so clones, 85% appearing once. Material for sequencing was peripheral blood. The receptors shown here come from a human donor in a cohort sampled during active COVID-19. The CDR3 runs from the conserved cysteine through the conserved F or W. The D gene is left open where the match is weak. For some rows the clone size is stated as once, few or many, or as a class when expanded; others skip it.

clone_size	d_call	v_call	j_call	cdr3_nt	cdr3_aa
-	TRBD1	TRBV5-1	TRBJ1-6	TGCGCCAGCCGATCTGACAGGGTTGATGAACCCGCCAATTCACCCCTCCACTTT	CASRSDRVDEPANSPLHF
-	-	TRBV5-6	TRBJ2-5	TGTGCCAGCAGCTTGGGCGGGTTCCAAGAGACCCAGTACTTC	CASSLGGFQETQYF
-	TRBD2	TRBV18	TRBJ2-7	TGTGCCAGCTCACCCCGTAGCGGGAGCTACGAGCAGTACTTC	CASSPRSGSYEQYF
-	-	TRBV9	TRBJ2-2	TGTGCCAGCAGCGCCGAGGGTGGGGAGCTGTTTTTT	CASSAEGGELFF
-	TRBD1	TRBV5-4	TRBJ1-2	TGTGCCAGCAGCGCCGCCCGACAGGGGCAGGGCTATGGCTACACCTTC	CASSAARQGQGYGYTF
-	-	TRBV10-3	TRBJ2-5	TGTGCCATCAGTGACCCTGGGGGGAGAGAGACCCAGTACTTC	CAISDPGGRETQYF
-	TRBD1	TRBV7-9	TRBJ2-4	TGTGCCAGCAGCCTCGGGACAGCCATCGCCAAAAACATTCAGTACTTC	CASSLGTAIAKNIQYF
-	TRBD1	TRBV2	TRBJ1-2	TGTGCCAGCAACGGACAGGGTCTCTATGGCTACACCTTC	CASNGQGLYGYTF
-	-	TRBV21-1	TRBJ2-3	TGTGCCAGCAGCAAAGAGGAGAAAGACAGCACAGATACGCAGTATTTT	CASSKEEKDSTDTQYF
-	-	TRBV29-1	TRBJ1-2	TGCAGCGTTGAAGATCGGGGGGCGAGGTATGGCTACACCTTC	CSVEDRGARYGYTF
-	-	TRBV2	TRBJ2-1	TGTGCCAGCTATGGGGGGGCCGGGTTCGAGAACTCCTACAATGAGCAGTTCTTC	CASYGGAGFENSYNEQFF
-	-	TRBV3-1/TRBV3-2	TRBJ2-1	TGTGCCAGCAGCAGACTAACCGGTTATGAGCAGTTCTTC	CASSRLTGYEQFF
-	-	TRBV5-4	TRBJ1-3	TGTGCCAGCAGTTCGGGGAGGGGCTCGAACACCATATATTTT	CASSSGRGSNTIYF
-	TRBD2	TRBV27	TRBJ2-1	TGTGCCAGCTCTAGCGGGAGGGCCTACAATGAGCAGTTCTTC	CASSSGRAYNEQFF
-	TRBD2	TRBV18	TRBJ2-1	TGTGCCAGCTCACCCATAGCGGGAGTCGAGCAGTTCTTC	CASSPIAGVEQFF
-	-	TRBV12-3/TRBV12-4	TRBJ2-3	TGTGCCAGCAGTTCCAGACACGGAGATACGCAGTATTTT	CASSSRHGDTQYF
-	TRBD1	TRBV18	TRBJ1-6	TGTGCCAGCTCACCGGGACAGTCTAATTCACCCCTCCACTTT	CASSPGQSNSPLHF
-	-	TRBV2	TRBJ1-2	TGTGCCAGCAGGGGTATCCGGGACTCCGGACAAACCCACATCTATGGCTACACCTTC	CASRGIRDSGQTHIYGYTF
-	-	TRBV7-2	TRBJ2-3	TGTGCCAGCAGCTTCAGACTGGGGCTCGCAGATACGCAGTATTTT	CASSFRLGLADTQYF
-	-	TRBV4-1	TRBJ2-5	TGCGCCAGCAGCCAAGATCGGAGCGTAACAGGGCAAGAGACCCAGTACTTC	CASSQDRSVTGQETQYF
-	TRBD1	TRBV5-6	TRBJ2-7	TGTGCCAGCAGCTCGACCGCCGGGACAGAATTTTACGAGCAGTACTTC	CASSSTAGTEFYEQYF
-	TRBD2	TRBV5-6	TRBJ2-7	TGTGCCAGCAGCGAACTAGCGGGCCTAACCTACGAGCAGTACTTC	CASSELAGLTYEQYF
-	-	TRBV7-2	TRBJ2-3	TGTGCCAGCACCCGACTCCACACAGATACGCAGTATTTT	CASTRLHTDTQYF
-	TRBD1	TRBV4-1	TRBJ2-7	TGCGCCAGCCCGGACAGGGGTTGGTACGAGCAGTACTTC	CASPDRGWYEQYF
-	-	TRBV5-1	TRBJ1-6	TGCGCCAGCAGCCCGAGGGCCGCCTCCTATAATTCACCCCTCCACTTT	CASSPRAASYNSPLHF
-	TRBD1	TRBV4-1	TRBJ2-6	TGCGCCAGCAGCCAGGGACAGGGGGGCACTGGGGCCAACGTCCTGACTTTC	CASSQGQGGTGANVLTF
few	-	TRBV21-1	TRBJ2-7	TGTGCCAGCAGCAGAAGGGACAATACTCGCGACGAGCAGTACTTC	CASSRRDNTRDEQYF
-	-	TRBV28	TRBJ2-3	TGTGCCAGCAGCCCAGCCCTAGCGACAGATACGCAGTATTTT	CASSPALATDTQYF
-	-	TRBV7-9	TRBJ2-1	TGTGCCAGCAGCCGGGGGTATGAGCAGTTCTTC	CASSRGYEQFF
once	-	TRBV19	TRBJ1-4	TGTGCCAGTAGTTCAGGGTTATTGCGATTGCGGTCCCGAGAAAAACTGTTTTTT	CASSSGLLRLRSREKLFF
-	-	TRBV2	TRBJ2-6	TGTGCCAGCAGATTAGGAGCGGCCGGGGCCAACGTCCTGACTTTC	CASRLGAAGANVLTF
few	TRBD2	TRBV11-2	TRBJ2-5	TGTGCCAGCAGCCGTAGCGGGGGCCGCGAGACCCAGTACTTC	CASSRSGGRETQYF
-	-	TRBV9	TRBJ1-2	TGTGCCAGCAGCGGACAAATGTATGGCTACACCTTC	CASSGQMYGYTF
-	TRBD2	TRBV9	TRBJ2-1	TGTGCCAGCAGCGGCCGGGGACTAGCAGGAACCTACAATGAGCAGTTCTTC	CASSGRGLAGTYNEQFF
-	-	TRBV7-2	TRBJ2-1	TGTGCCAGCAGCTTAGTGTCCGGTAGCTCCGATGAGCAGTTCTTC	CASSLVSGSSDEQFF
-	-	TRBV19	TRBJ2-3	TGTGCCAGTAGTCCAGGCCAGGCAGATACGCAGTATTTT	CASSPGQADTQYF
once	-	TRBV19	TRBJ1-2	TGTGCCAGTAGTGAGGCCCCACGAAGCTATGGCTACACCTTC	CASSEAPRSYGYTF
few	-	TRBV7-8	TRBJ2-1	TGTGCCAGCAGCCTCTCGGGACAAAGAGCAGGTGAGCAGTTCTTC	CASSLSGQRAGEQFF
few	TRBD2	TRBV4-1	TRBJ2-1	TGCGCCAGCAGCCAAGTAGGTCTTATTGCGGGAGTGAATGAGCAGTTCTTC	CASSQVGLIAGVNEQFF
-	-	TRBV15	TRBJ1-5	TGTGCCACCAGCAGACTTACCGGGTCTCGGCCCCAGCATTTT	CATSRLTGSRPQHF
-	TRBD1	TRBV20-1	TRBJ1-5	TGCAGTGCCAGTCAGGGGGCAGGTCAGCCCCAGCATTTT	CSASQGAGQPQHF
-	-	TRBV19	TRBJ2-2	TGTGCCAGTAGTAACAGGGTTGGGATCGGCGGGGAGCTGTTTTTT	CASSNRVGIGGELFF
-	TRBD1	TRBV19	TRBJ2-1	TGTGCCAGTAGTATTAAAGGAGGACAGGCACAGTTCTTC	CASSIKGGQAQFF
-	TRBD1	TRBV6-5	TRBJ2-5	TGTGCCAGCAGTTACGCAACAGGGGCTGGGGAGACCCAGTACTTC	CASSYATGAGETQYF
few	TRBD2	TRBV3-1/TRBV3-2	TRBJ2-1	TGTGCCAGCAGCCGAGGACTAGCGGGTGAGCAGTTCTTC	CASSRGLAGEQFF
once	-	TRBV15	TRBJ1-5	TGTGCCACCAGCAGAGATCCTAGTATGGAGGGGCCCCAGCATTTT	CATSRDPSMEGPQHF
-	-	TRBV4-3	TRBJ1-2	TGCGCCAGCAGCCAGGACCTGACAGATAACTATGGCTACACCTTC	CASSQDLTDNYGYTF
many	-	TRBV6-4	TRBJ1-6	TGTGCCAGCAGTACAGCCTATAATTCACCCCTCCACTTT	CASSTAYNSPLHF
-	TRBD2	TRBV6-1	TRBJ2-7	TGTGCCAGCAGTGACCGACGACTAGCGGGGGCGTCCTACGAGCAGTACTTC	CASSDRRLAGASYEQYF
-	TRBD2	TRBV7-2	TRBJ2-7	TGTGCCAGCAGCTCCTGGGCTAGCGGGGGTTACGAGCAGTACTTC	CASSSWASGGYEQYF